This entry describes one T cell receptor beta chain. Followed over time, Seattle patients had been enrolled while infection was active. This CDR3 is built from 15 residues. Germline V CDR1 and CDR2: KGHDR, SFDVKD. The V end was cut by 5 bases, the J end by 0 bases, with 10 bases between. How the authors handled the data: Amplified reference gene primers provided the basis for estimating nucleated cell counts. Clones were read by immunoSEQ multiplex PCR, and TCRdb kept only the in-frame ones, dropping some. V and J calls and clone size come straight from that table; D and trimming were deduced from the DNA. The sample carries some 130,000 clones, more than 90% recorded once. The data originate from a study of blood T cell repertoires in COVID-19. Study information: Sites in the United States, Italy and Spain provided acute and convalescent COVID-19 samples. PBMCs, B-cell-depleted T cells, or T cells provided the cDNA or gDNA that made up the material.

The receptor comes from a man aged 60-69 years with COVID-19, enrolled during active disease. The chain couples TRBV24-1 to TRBJ2-1, with no clear D. Sequences were obtained from peripheral blood. The CDR3 here is CATSVDTSSYNEQFF. In DNA form, the CDR3 reads TGTGCCACCAGTGTCGATACCAGCTCCTACAATGAGCAGTTCTTC.